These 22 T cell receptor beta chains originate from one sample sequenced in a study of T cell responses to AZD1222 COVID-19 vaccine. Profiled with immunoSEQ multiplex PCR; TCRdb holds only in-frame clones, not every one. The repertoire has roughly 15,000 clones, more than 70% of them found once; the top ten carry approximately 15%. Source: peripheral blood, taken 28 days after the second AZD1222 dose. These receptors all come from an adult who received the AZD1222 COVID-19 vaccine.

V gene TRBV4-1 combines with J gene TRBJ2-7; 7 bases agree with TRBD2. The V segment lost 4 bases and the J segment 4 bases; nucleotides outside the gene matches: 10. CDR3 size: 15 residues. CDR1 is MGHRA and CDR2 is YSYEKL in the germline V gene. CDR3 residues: CASSRGEGFYYEQYF. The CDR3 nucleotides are TGCGCCAGCAGCCGCGGGGAGGGCTTCTATTACGAGCAGTACTTC.

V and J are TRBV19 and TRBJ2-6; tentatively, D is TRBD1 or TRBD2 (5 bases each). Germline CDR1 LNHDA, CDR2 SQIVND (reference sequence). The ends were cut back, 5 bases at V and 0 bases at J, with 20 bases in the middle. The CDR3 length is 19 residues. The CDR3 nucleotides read TGTGCCAGTAGTGCGTCGGGACGGACCGCTGTCTCTGGGGCCAACGTCCTGACTTTC. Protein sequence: CASSASGRTAVSGANVLTF.

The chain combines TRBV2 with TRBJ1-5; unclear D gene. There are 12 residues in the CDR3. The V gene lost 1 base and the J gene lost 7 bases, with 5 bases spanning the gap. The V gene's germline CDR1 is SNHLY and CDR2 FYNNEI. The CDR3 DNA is TGTGCCAGCAGTGAAGTAGGACAGCCCCAGCATTTT. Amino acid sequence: CASSEVGQPQHF.

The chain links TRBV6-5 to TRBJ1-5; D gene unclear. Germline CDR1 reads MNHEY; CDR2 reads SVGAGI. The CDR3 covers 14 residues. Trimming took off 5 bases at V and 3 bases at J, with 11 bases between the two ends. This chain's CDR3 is CASSHGVNNQPQHF. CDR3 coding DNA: TGTGCCAGCAGTCACGGGGTGAACAATCAGCCCCAGCATTTT.

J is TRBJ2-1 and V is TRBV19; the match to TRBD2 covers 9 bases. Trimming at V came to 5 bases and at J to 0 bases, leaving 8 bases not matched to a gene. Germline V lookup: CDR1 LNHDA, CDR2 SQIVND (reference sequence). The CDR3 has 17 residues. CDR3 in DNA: TGTGCCAGTAGTGCCGCTGAGCGGGGGGCCTCCTACAATGAGCAGTTCTTC. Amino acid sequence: CASSAAERGASYNEQFF.

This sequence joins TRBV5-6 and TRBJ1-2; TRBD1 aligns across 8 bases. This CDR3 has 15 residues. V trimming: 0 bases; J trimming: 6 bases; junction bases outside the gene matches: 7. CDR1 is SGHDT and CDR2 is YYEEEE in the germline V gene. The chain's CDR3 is CASSLGSRGLNGYTF. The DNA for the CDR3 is TGTGCCAGCAGCTTGGGATCCAGGGGGCTTAATGGCTACACCTTC.

The CDR3 reads CASSDTIFYEQYF. The CDR3 nucleotides are TGTGCCAGCAGTGACACTATTTTCTACGAGCAGTACTTC. This sequence joins TRBV27 and TRBJ2-7; D is unclear. The CDR3 spans 13 residues. The V gene's germline CDR1 is MNHEY and CDR2 SMNVEV (reference sequence). V gave up 5 bases and J gave up 3 bases, with 11 bases separating them.

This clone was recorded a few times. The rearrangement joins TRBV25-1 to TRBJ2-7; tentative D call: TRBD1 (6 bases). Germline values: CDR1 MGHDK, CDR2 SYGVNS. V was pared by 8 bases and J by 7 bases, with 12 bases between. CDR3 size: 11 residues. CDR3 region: CASRDTGEQYF. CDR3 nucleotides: TGTGCCAGCCGGGACACGGGGGAGCAGTACTTC.

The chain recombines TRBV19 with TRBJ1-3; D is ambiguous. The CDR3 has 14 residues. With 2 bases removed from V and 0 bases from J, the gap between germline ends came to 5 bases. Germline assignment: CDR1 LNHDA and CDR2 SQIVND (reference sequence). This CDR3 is CASSIQDSGNTIYF. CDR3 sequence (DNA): TGTGCCAGTAGTATACAAGACTCTGGAAACACCATATATTTT.

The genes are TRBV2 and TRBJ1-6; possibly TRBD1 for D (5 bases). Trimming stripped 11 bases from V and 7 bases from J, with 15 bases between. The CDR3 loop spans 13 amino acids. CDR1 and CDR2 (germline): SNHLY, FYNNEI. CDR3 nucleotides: TGTGCCTCAAAGGGACGGGGAAATTCACCCCTCCACTTT. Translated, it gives CASKGRGNSPLHF.

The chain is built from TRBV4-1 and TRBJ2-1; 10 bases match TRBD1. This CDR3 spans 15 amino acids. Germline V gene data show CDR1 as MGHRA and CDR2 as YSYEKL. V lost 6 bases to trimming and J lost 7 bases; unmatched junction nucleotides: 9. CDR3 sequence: CASSSGTGVGNEQFF. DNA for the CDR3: TGCGCCAGCAGTTCGGGGACAGGGGTGGGTAATGAGCAGTTCTTC.

CDR3: CASSPGAAAVSYEQYF. Written as DNA, the CDR3 is TGCGCCAGCAGCCCGGGAGCGGCAGCGGTCTCCTACGAGCAGTACTTC. The chain recombines TRBV4-3 with TRBJ2-7; maybe TRBD2 (6 bases). V gave up 4 bases and J gave up 0 bases, with 16 bases separating them. The CDR3 is made up of 16 amino acids. Germline V gene data show CDR1 as LGHNA and CDR2 as YSLEER.

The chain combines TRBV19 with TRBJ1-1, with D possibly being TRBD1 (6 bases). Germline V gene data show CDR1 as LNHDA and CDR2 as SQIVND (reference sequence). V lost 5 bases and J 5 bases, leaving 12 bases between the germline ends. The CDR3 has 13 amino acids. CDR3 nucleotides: TGTGCCAGTAGTGCAGGGGTACTTACTGAAGCTTTCTTT. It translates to CASSAGVLTEAFF.

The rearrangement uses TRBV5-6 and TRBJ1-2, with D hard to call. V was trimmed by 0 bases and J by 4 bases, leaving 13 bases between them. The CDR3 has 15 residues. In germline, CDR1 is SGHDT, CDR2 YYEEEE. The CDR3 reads CASSLGVGFFYGYTF. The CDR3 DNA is TGTGCCAGCAGCTTGGGAGTAGGGTTCTTCTATGGCTACACCTTC.

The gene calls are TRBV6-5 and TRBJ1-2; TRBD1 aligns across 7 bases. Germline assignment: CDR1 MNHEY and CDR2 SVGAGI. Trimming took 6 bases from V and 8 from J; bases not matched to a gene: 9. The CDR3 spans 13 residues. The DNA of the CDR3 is TGTGCCAGCAGACGACGACAGGGACAAGGCTACACCTTC. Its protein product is CASRRRQGQGYTF.

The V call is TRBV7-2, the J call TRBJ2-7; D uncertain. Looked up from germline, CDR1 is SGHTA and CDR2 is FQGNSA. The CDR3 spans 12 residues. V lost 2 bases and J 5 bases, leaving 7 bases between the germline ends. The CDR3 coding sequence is TGTGCCAGCAGCTTAAAGGGCGACGAGCAGTACTTC. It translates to CASSLKGDEQYF.

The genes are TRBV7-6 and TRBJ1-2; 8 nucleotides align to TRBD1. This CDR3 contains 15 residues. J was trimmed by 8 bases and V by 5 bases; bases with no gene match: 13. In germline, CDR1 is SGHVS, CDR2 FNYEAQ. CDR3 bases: TGTGCCAGCAGCCCTCGGCAGGGGGCATTATTCGGCTACACCTTC. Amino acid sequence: CASSPRQGALFGYTF. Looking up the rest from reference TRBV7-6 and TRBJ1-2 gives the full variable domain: GAGVSQSPRYKVTKRGQDVALRCDPISGHVSLYWYRQALGQGPEFLTYFNYEAQQDKSGLPNDRFSAERPEGSISTLTIQRTEQRDSAMYRCASSPRQGALFGYTFGSGTRLTVV.

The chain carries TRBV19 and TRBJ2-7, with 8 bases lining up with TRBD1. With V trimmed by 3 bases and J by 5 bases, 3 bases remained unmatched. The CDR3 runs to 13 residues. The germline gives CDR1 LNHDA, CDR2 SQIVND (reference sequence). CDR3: CASSIQGADEQYF. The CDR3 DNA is TGTGCCAGTAGTATCCAGGGGGCGGACGAGCAGTACTTC.

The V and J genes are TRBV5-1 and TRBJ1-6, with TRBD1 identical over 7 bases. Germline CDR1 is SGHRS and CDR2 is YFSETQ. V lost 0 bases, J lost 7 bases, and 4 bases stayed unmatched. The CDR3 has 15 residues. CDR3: CASSLGGQQNSPLHF. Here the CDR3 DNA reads TGCGCCAGCAGCTTGGGGGGACAGCAGAATTCACCCCTCCACTTT.

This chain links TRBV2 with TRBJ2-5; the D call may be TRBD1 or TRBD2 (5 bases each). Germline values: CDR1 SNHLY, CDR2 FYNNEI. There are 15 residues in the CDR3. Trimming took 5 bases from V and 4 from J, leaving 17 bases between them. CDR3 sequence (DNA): TGTGCCAGCAGTCAGAGGGGCCCGCCCTTAGAGACCCAGTACTTC. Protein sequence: CASSQRGPPLETQYF.

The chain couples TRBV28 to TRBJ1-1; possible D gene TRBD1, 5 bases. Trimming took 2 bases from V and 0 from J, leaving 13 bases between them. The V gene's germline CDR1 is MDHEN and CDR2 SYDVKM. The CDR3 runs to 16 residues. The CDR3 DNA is TGTGCCAGCAGTTTACAGGGTTACGACATGAACACTGAAGCTTTCTTT. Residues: CASSLQGYDMNTEAFF. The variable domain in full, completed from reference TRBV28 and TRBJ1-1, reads DVKVTQSSRYLVKRTGEKVFLECVQDMDHENMFWYRQDPGLGLRLIYFSYDVKMKEKGDIPEGYSVSREKKERFSLILESASTNQTSMYLCASSLQGYDMNTEAFFGQGTRLTVV.

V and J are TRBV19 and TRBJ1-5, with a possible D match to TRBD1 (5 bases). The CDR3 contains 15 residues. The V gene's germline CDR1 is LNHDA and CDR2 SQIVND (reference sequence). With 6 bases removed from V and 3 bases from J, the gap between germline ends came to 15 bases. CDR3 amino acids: CASSPSGFYNQPQHF. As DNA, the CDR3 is TGTGCCAGTAGCCCTTCAGGGTTTTACAATCAGCCCCAGCATTTT.